These 11 T cell receptor beta chains came from one sample sequenced in a study of regulatory dendritic cells for organ transplantation. The antigens for these receptors are not known. Sorted T cells were CFSE-labeled and cultured four to five days with allogeneic regulatory or mature dendritic cells at 1:10. This table comes from immunoSEQ multiplex PCR, and its TCRdb copy is limited to in-frame clones, with some not included. The sample comprises 12,000 or so clones, roughly 60% of which are singletons, and 0.9% to 1.5% rests with the top ten. The sequencing input was naive CD8+ T cells from blood cultured with dendritic cells. Subset given: CD45RA+ naive T cells. Source of these receptors: a human donor in good health.

The chain links TRBV19 to TRBJ2-7; weak D call: TRBD1 (7 bases). CDR1 and CDR2 from the germline V gene are LNHDA and SQIVND (reference sequence). V gave up 7 bases and J gave up 5 bases, with 21 bases separating them. The CDR3 spans 15 residues. For the CDR3, the DNA is TGTGCCAGTACCCCAAGAGGAGGGGGCTTCAACGAGCAGTACTTC. As protein: CASTPRGGGFNEQYF.

The genes are TRBV4-1 and TRBJ2-6, with D possibly being TRBD2 (5 bases). Germline V gives CDR1 MGHRA, CDR2 YSYEKL. V lost 1 base and J lost 4, with 14 bases in between. The CDR3 has 17 amino acids. CDR3 in DNA: TGCGCCAGCAGCCAAGTTTCGGGATCGAGGGGGGCCAACGTCCTGACTTTC. Its protein product is CASSQVSGSRGANVLTF.

This clone rates as medium-sized. This sequence joins TRBV2 and TRBJ1-5, with unresolved D. Germline V CDR1 and CDR2: SNHLY, FYNNEI. Trimming took off 1 base at V and 10 bases at J, with 14 bases between the two ends. This CDR3 has 14 residues. DNA for the CDR3: TGTGCCAGCAGTGAAGGGCCAGGTTTAGGTCCCCAGCATTTT. Translating it yields CASSEGPGLGPQHF.

This chain connects TRBV4-3 to TRBJ1-1; TRBD1 agrees at 7 bases. V lost 4 bases to trimming and J lost 0 bases; unmatched junction nucleotides: 11. Germline V gives CDR1 LGHNA, CDR2 YSLEER. This CDR3 is 17 amino acids long. The CDR3 DNA reads TGCGCCAGCAGCCCGGACAGGTCAGCAGTCTTGAACACTGAAGCTTTCTTT. This encodes CASSPDRSAVLNTEAFF.

The V call is TRBV9, the J call TRBJ1-6, with 12 bases identical to TRBD1. CDR3 length equals 17 residues. The germline V gene has CDR1 SGDLS and CDR2 YYNGEE. V shed 3 bases, J shed 10 bases, and the junction held 11 bases outside the gene matches. CDR3 sequence (DNA): TGTGCCAGCAGCGACCCGGGACAGGGGGCGGTAGGATCACCCCTCCACTTT. Its translation: CASSDPGQGAVGSPLHF.

The V gene is TRBV7-6, the J gene TRBJ2-3, with D possibly matching TRBD2 (6 bases). The CDR3 length is 17 residues. Trimming removed 5 bases at V and 6 bases at J, with 24 bases between. CDR1 and CDR2 from the germline V gene are SGHVS and FNYEAQ. The chain's CDR3 is CASSPQSGGALSDTQYF. The CDR3 coding sequence is TGTGCCAGCAGCCCCCAGAGTGGCGGGGCCCTTTCGGATACGCAGTATTTT.

This chain connects TRBV6-5 to TRBJ2-7; TRBD1 matches at 7 bases. This CDR3 is 14 amino acids long. Germline V gives CDR1 MNHEY, CDR2 SVGAGI. Trimming cost V 5 bases and J 6 bases; bases outside gene matches: 10. CDR3 residues: CASSERGQPFEQYF. CDR3 nucleotides: TGTGCCAGCAGTGAAAGGGGACAGCCCTTCGAGCAGTACTTC.

This clone was found once. The chain links TRBV9 to TRBJ1-2, with 7 bases aligning to TRBD1. Germline-derived CDR1 and CDR2 are SGDLS and YYNGEE. J lost 3 bases, V lost 4 bases, and 12 bases had no gene match. This CDR3 contains 16 residues. CDR3 region: CASSTTTGPLDYGYTF. In DNA form, the CDR3 reads TGTGCCAGCAGCACCACGACAGGGCCCTTGGACTATGGCTACACCTTC.

This sequence joins TRBV25-1 and TRBJ2-5; weak D call: TRBD1 (5 bases). The germline V gene encodes CDR1 MGHDK and CDR2 SYGVNS. The CDR3 has 14 residues. Trimming cost V 4 bases and J 1 base, with 10 bases left between them. Here the CDR3 DNA reads TGTGCCAGCAGTGCCCCAGGGTTCCAAGAGACCCAGTACTTC. Its translation: CASSAPGFQETQYF.

The chain employs TRBV19 and TRBJ2-7; possible D gene TRBD1, 5 bases. The CDR3 runs 14 residues. The germline V gene has CDR1 LNHDA and CDR2 SQIVND (reference sequence). Trimming took off 7 bases at V and 1 base at J, with 14 bases between the two ends. CDR3 residues: CASKEQGRSYEQYF. The CDR3, as DNA: TGTGCCAGTAAAGAGCAGGGCCGATCCTACGAGCAGTACTTC.

V gene TRBV4-1 combines with J gene TRBJ1-6; D not certain. From germline, CDR1 is MGHRA and CDR2 YSYEKL. Trimming stripped 0 bases from V and 15 bases from J, with 27 bases between. CDR3 length: 18 amino acids. CDR3 amino acids: CASSQEARATSVGSDLHF. The CDR3 DNA reads TGCGCCAGCAGCCAAGAGGCTAGAGCGACTTCGGTCGGTTCGGACCTCCACTTT.